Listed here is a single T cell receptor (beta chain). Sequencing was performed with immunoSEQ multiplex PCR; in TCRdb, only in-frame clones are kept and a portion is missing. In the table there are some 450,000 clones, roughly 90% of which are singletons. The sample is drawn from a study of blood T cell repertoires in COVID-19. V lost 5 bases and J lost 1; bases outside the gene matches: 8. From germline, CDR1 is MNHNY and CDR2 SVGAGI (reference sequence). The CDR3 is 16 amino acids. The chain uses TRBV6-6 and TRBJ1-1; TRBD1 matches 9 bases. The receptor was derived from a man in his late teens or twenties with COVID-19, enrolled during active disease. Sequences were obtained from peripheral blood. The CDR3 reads CASSQTGGLGNTEAFF. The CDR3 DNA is TGTGCCAGCAGTCAGACAGGGGGGTTGGGGAACACTGAAGCTTTCTTT.